This passage covers 16 T cell receptor beta chains from one sample sequenced in a study of radiotherapy plus CTLA-4 blockade in lung cancer. Repertoires were generated with immunoSEQ multiplex PCR, while TCRdb's copy carries only in-frame clones and drops some. The data hold 40,000 to 45,000 clones, with 60% to 70% observed a single time. Sample: peripheral blood, taken from a patient treated with radiotherapy plus ipilimumab. These receptors all stem from a human donor with non-small cell lung cancer who had a partial response to radiotherapy plus ipilimumab.

This clone has a handful of counts. This sequence joins TRBV30 and TRBJ1-2; a possible D gene is TRBD1 (5 bases). The CDR3 loop spans 12 amino acids. Germline values: CDR1 GTSNPN, CDR2 SVGIG (reference sequence). Trimming removed 3 bases from V and 8 bases from J, with 13 bases in between. Here the CDR3 reads CAWSQGSGGYTF. In DNA, the CDR3 is TGTGCCTGGAGCCAGGGATCGGGCGGCTACACCTTC.

To note about this clone: Relative to the germline gene, one junction end is altered; a read error may explain this. The rearrangement joins TRBV6-6 to TRBJ1-1; the match to TRBD1 covers 7 bases. CDR3 length: 15 amino acids. Germline V gene sequence: CDR1 MNHNY, CDR2 SVGAGI (reference sequence). CDR3 sequence (DNA): TGTGCCAGCGGTTACAGGGGAGGGGTGAACACTGAAGCTTTCTTT. Amino acids: CASGYRGGVNTEAFF.

This chain's CDR3 is CASRVGTSGDNEQFF. In DNA, the CDR3 is TGTGCCAGCAGGGTGGGGACTAGCGGGGACAATGAGCAGTTCTTC. The chain is built from TRBV6-1 and TRBJ2-1; 13 bases are shared with TRBD2. The CDR3 contains 15 residues. V was pared by 6 bases and J by 5 bases, with 4 bases of the junction left unmatched. Germline CDR1 MNHNS, CDR2 SASEGT.

The genes are TRBV20-1 and TRBJ1-2; a possible D gene is TRBD1 (6 bases). With 8 bases removed from V and 6 bases from J, the gap between germline ends came to 13 bases. This CDR3 has 11 residues. Germline V gene sequence: CDR1 DFQATT, CDR2 SNEGSKA (reference sequence). The CDR3 DNA reads TGCAGTCCGGGGGGGGGCAATGGCTACACCTTC. Protein sequence: CSPGGGNGYTF.

In this sample, this clone turned up a few times. This chain joins TRBV6-5 and TRBJ1-4, with a possible D match to TRBD1 (6 bases). V lost 6 bases and J 7 bases, leaving 18 bases between the germline ends. The CDR3 length is 15 residues. Looked up from germline, CDR1 is MNHEY and CDR2 is SVGAGI. The DNA of the CDR3 is TGTGCCAGCAGCACGGTAGGGGGAAAGGTTGAAAAACTGTTTTTT. Translation gives CASSTVGGKVEKLFF.

Here the CDR3 DNA reads TGTGCCAGCAGCCCGCAACAATTGACAGGGAATCAGCCCCAGCATTTT. It specifies CASSPQQLTGNQPQHF. This chain connects TRBV7-8 to TRBJ1-5; 7 bases are shared with TRBD1. J lost 4 bases, V lost 5 bases, and 11 bases had no gene match. CDR3 length: 16 residues. The germline gives CDR1 SGHVS, CDR2 FQNEAQ.

The rearrangement uses TRBV19 and TRBJ2-2; 8 nucleotides line up with TRBD1. CDR1 LNHDA and CDR2 SQIVND come from the germline V gene (reference sequence). With 8 bases clipped from V and 4 bases from J, the junction kept 6 bases outside the gene matches. The CDR3 loop spans 14 amino acids. CDR3 region: CASGGQGSTGELFF. The CDR3, as DNA: TGTGCCAGTGGAGGACAGGGCTCCACCGGGGAGCTGTTTTTT.

The rearrangement joins TRBV7-9 to TRBJ1-5, with D unclear. CDR1 is SEHNR, CDR2 FQNEAQ, per germline (reference sequence). The CDR3 contains 13 residues. V was cut by 3 bases and J by 7 bases, with 10 bases left in between. The CDR3 loop reads CASSLKGDQPQHF. CDR3 sequence (DNA): TGTGCCAGCAGCTTGAAGGGAGACCAGCCCCAGCATTTT.

The chain uses TRBV6-6 and TRBJ2-2; no reliable D call. The CDR3 consists of 12 residues. V dropped 0 bases and J dropped 10 bases, with 6 bases sitting between them. The germline CDR1 and CDR2 sequences are MNHNY and SVGAGI (reference sequence). The CDR3 spells CASSYSAEELFF. The CDR3 DNA reads as TGTGCCAGCAGTTACTCGGCCGAGGAGCTGTTTTTT.

The gene calls are TRBV6-1 and TRBJ2-7, with TRBD2 as a possible D gene (6 bases). Trimming shortened V by 5 bases and J by 3 bases, and 14 bases separated the two germline ends. The CDR3 is 14 amino acids. Germline CDR1 is MNHNS and CDR2 is SASEGT. The CDR3, as DNA: TGTGCCAGCAGTCCCGGGACTCAATTCTACGAGCAGTACTTC. It translates to CASSPGTQFYEQYF.

Concerning this clone itself: A junction boundary mismatches the germline segment, possibly from a read error. The chain recombines TRBV6-6 with TRBJ1-1; D call uncertain. The CDR3 runs 13 residues. The V gene's germline CDR1 is MNHNY and CDR2 SVGAGI (reference sequence). In DNA form, the CDR3 reads TGTGTCAGCAACCAGGCCACGAACACTGAAGCTTTCTTT. Encoded protein: CVSNQATNTEAFF.

The CDR3 loop is CAWSVLRKGGNIQYF. CDR3 DNA: TGTGCCTGGAGTGTACTCAGAAAAGGAGGAAACATTCAGTACTTC. The chain recombines TRBV30 with TRBJ2-4; a possible D gene is TRBD2 (5 bases). The germline V gene has CDR1 GTSNPN and CDR2 SVGIG (reference sequence). The ends were cut back, 0 bases at V and 6 bases at J, with 15 bases in the middle. The CDR3 loop spans 15 amino acids.

The V call is TRBV7-9, the J call TRBJ1-5; TRBD1 matches 7 bases. There are 11 residues in the CDR3. Germline-derived CDR1 and CDR2 are SEHNR and FQNEAQ (reference sequence). J was trimmed by 10 bases and V by 5 bases; bases with no gene match: 2. This CDR3 reads CASSVGGPQHF. The CDR3 coding sequence is TGTGCCAGCAGCGTAGGGGGCCCCCAGCATTTT.

The rearrangement links TRBV10-1 to TRBJ2-7, with TRBD2 as a possible D gene (6 bases). CDR3 size: 15 residues. V lost 2 bases and J 5 bases, leaving 16 bases between the germline ends. CDR1 and CDR2 from the germline V gene are WNHNN and SYGVQD (reference sequence). This CDR3 is CASSEGGAGMNEQYF. In DNA form, the CDR3 reads TGCGCCAGCAGTGAGGGAGGGGCCGGGATGAACGAGCAGTACTTC.

The gene calls are TRBV9 and TRBJ2-1; 10 bases are a match to TRBD1. CDR3 length: 15 residues. Looked up from germline, CDR1 is SGDLS and CDR2 is YYNGEE. V shed 0 bases and J 7 bases; nucleotides not matched to a gene: 4. The CDR3 DNA sequence: TGTGCCAGCAGCGTAGACGGGACAGGGGTTAATGAGCAGTTCTTC. Translating gives CASSVDGTGVNEQFF.

The rearrangement links TRBV7-3 to TRBJ2-5; perhaps TRBD2 as D (6 bases). Germline CDR1 SGHTA, CDR2 FQGTGA. Trimming shortened V by 2 bases and J by 7 bases, and 17 bases separated the two germline ends. This CDR3 spans 15 amino acids. CDR3 bases: TGTGCCAGCAGCTTAGATAGTGGGGGACTCGGGACCCAGTACTTC. Protein sequence: CASSLDSGGLGTQYF.